The 5 T cell receptor beta chains in this list originate from one sample, sequenced in a study of blood T cell repertoires in COVID-19. The protocol was immunoSEQ multiplex PCR, while the TCRdb copy is restricted to in-frame clones and leaves out a portion. This table holds 45,000 to 55,000 clones, 70% to 90% found once. The sequencing sample was made of peripheral blood. The origin of the receptors is a man in his sixties or seventies with active COVID-19.

This clone was observed a single time. The genes are TRBV5-1 and TRBJ1-1, with a possible D match to TRBD1 (6 bases). V was pared by 5 bases and J by 0 bases, with 14 bases between. CDR1 is SGHRS and CDR2 is YFSETQ in the germline V gene. This CDR3 has 15 residues. CDR3 nucleotides: TGCGCCAGCAGTAAACAGGGCCAAGTGAACACTGAAGCTTTCTTT. Its protein is CASSKQGQVNTEAFF.

V usage is TRBV6-1 and J usage is TRBJ2-1, with no clear D. CDR3 length equals 15 residues. Trimming removed 2 bases from V and 0 bases from J, with 8 bases in between. Per the germline V gene, CDR1 is MNHNS and CDR2 is SASEGT. The CDR3 nucleotides read TGTGCCAGCAGTGAACAGTGGTTCTCCTACAATGAGCAGTTCTTC. As protein: CASSEQWFSYNEQFF.

V usage is TRBV28 and J usage is TRBJ1-3; D ambiguous. The germline gives CDR1 MDHEN, CDR2 SYDVKM. Trimming shortened V by 6 bases and J by 4 bases, and 22 bases separated the two germline ends. The CDR3 is 17 amino acids. The DNA of the CDR3 is TGTGCCAGCAGCCCACTAAGGGTCCCGGAGGCCGGAAACACCATATATTTT. It translates to CASSPLRVPEAGNTIYF.

CDR3: CATSDFSGLAAQETQYF. The CDR3 DNA follows: TGTGCCACCAGTGATTTTTCAGGACTAGCGGCACAAGAGACCCAGTACTTC. This chain uses TRBV24-1 with TRBJ2-5, with TRBD2 matching over 10 bases. Trimming at V came to 1 base and at J to 2 bases, leaving 6 bases not matched to a gene. There are 17 residues in the CDR3. Germline values: CDR1 KGHDR, CDR2 SFDVKD.

The chain joins TRBV7-9 to TRBJ1-1; 8 nucleotides match TRBD1. Germline loops: CDR1 SEHNR, CDR2 FQNEAQ (reference sequence). With 6 bases clipped from V and 6 bases from J, the junction kept 6 bases outside the gene matches. This CDR3 has 13 residues. DNA for the CDR3: TGTGCCAGCAGTCCCGGACAGGGAGCTGAAGCTTTCTTT. It encodes CASSPGQGAEAFF.